This record concerns one T cell receptor beta chain sequence. Its antigen is not identified. Germline assignment: CDR1 MNHEY and CDR2 SMNVEV (reference sequence). The CDR3 has 14 residues. Trimming shortened V by 2 bases and J by 2 bases, and 8 bases separated the two germline ends. TCRdb passed the 5' RACE reads through MiXCR, listing each CDR3 protein once. The table shows approximately 250,000 distinct CDR3 sequences, with roughly 32% occurring only once. The sample belongs to a study of CD8 T cells in ankylosing spondylitis. Study conclusions and caveats: Peripheral blood samples showed relatively rare disease-linked clones, and these clones were CD8+. As reported, disease-linked clones showed significant enrichment in matched ankylosing spondylitis synovial fluid.

Sequencing was carried out using blood, either unsorted or a sorted T cell fraction (not recorded which). This clonotype was sampled from a male donor with ankylosing spondylitis or in good health (not recorded which). The chain joins TRBV27 to TRBJ2-3; D is ambiguous. The CDR3 is CASSLAANTDTQYF. The CDR3 nucleotides are TGTGCCAGCAGTTTAGCGGCTAACACAGATACGCAGTATTTT.